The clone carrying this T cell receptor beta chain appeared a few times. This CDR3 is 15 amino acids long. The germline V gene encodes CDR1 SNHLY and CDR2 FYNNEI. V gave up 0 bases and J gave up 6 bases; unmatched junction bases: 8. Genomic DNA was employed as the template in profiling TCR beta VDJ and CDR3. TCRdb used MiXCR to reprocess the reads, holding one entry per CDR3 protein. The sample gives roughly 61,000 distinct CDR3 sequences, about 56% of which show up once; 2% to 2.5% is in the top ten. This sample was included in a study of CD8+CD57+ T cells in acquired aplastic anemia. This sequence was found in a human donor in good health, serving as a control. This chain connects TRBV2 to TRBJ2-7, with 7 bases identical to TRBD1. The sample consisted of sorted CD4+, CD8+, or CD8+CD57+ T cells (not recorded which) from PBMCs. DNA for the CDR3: TGTGCCAGCAGTGAAGCGCGAGACAGGGTTACCGAGCAGTACTTC. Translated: CASSEARDRVTEQYF.